This passage covers 9 T cell receptor beta chains from one sample sequenced in a study of blood T cell repertoires in COVID-19. TCRdb keeps only in-frame clones here, not all; method: immunoSEQ multiplex PCR. The sample holds 140,000 to 150,000 clones, around 84% seen once. Source material: peripheral blood. The origin of the receptors is a woman aged 50 to 65 with acute or convalescent COVID-19.

The sample holds many counts of this clone. V is TRBV6-6 and J is TRBJ1-1; 8 bases are shared with TRBD1. The germline V gene encodes CDR1 MNHNY and CDR2 SVGAGI (reference sequence). The CDR3 contains 15 residues. The ends lost 6 bases at V and 1 base at J; junction bases unmatched: 7. CDR3: CASRDGQGGNTEAFF. The CDR3 nucleotides are TGTGCCAGCAGAGATGGACAGGGTGGGAACACTGAAGCTTTCTTT.

V is TRBV19 and J is TRBJ1-6; TRBD1 might be the D (5 bases). V dropped 0 bases and J dropped 7 bases, with 13 bases sitting between them. The CDR3 extends over 16 amino acids. The germline V gene has CDR1 LNHDA and CDR2 SQIVND (reference sequence). The CDR3, as DNA: TGTGCCAGTAGTATAGATCTGGGGGGATGGAATTCACCCCTCCACTTT. Its translation is CASSIDLGGWNSPLHF.

A remark on this clone: The junction differs from germline at one of its ends, possibly a read error. The chain employs TRBV24-1 and TRBJ2-1; D unclear. The CDR3 is 9 amino acids. Germline CDR1 is KGHDR and CDR2 is SFDVKD. Written as DNA, the CDR3 is TGTGCCACCAGTCCCTATAGAGTCTTC. As protein: CATSPYRVF.

The gene calls are TRBV7-2 and TRBJ2-7; D gene uncertain. This CDR3 contains 14 residues. Germline lookup yields CDR1 SGHTA and CDR2 FQGNSA. V dropped 1 base and J dropped 0 bases, with 7 bases sitting between them. This chain's CDR3 is CASSLVRFSYEQYF. DNA of the CDR3: TGTGCCAGCAGCTTAGTCAGGTTCTCCTACGAGCAGTACTTC.

This clone was picked up one time. V is TRBV10-3 and J is TRBJ2-3; 7 nucleotides align to TRBD1. Germline-derived CDR1 and CDR2 are ENHRY and SYGVKD. V gave up 4 bases and J gave up 4 bases; unmatched junction bases: 5. The CDR3 has 14 amino acids. The CDR3 loop is CAISAYTGADTQYF. As DNA, the CDR3 is TGTGCCATCAGTGCCTATACAGGGGCAGATACGCAGTATTTT.

The chain links TRBV5-1 to TRBJ1-2; unclear D gene. The CDR3 length is 12 residues. V dropped 3 bases and J dropped 6 bases, with 9 bases sitting between them. The V gene's germline CDR1 is SGHRS and CDR2 YFSETQ. As DNA, the CDR3 is TGCGCCAGCAGCTCCTCCCTCGATGGCTACACCTTC. Its translation: CASSSSLDGYTF. The entire variable domain, with the rest obtained from reference TRBV5-1 and TRBJ1-2, is as follows: KAGVTQTPRYLIKTRGQQVTLSCSPISGHRSVSWYQQTPGQGLQFLFEYFSETQRNKGNFPGRFSGRQFSNSRSEMNVSTLELGDSALYLCASSSSLDGYTFGSGTRLTVV.

The CDR3 loop is CASSGGRDYEQYF. CDR3 DNA sequence: TGTGCCAGCTCTGGTGGGAGGGACTACGAGCAGTACTTC. The chain combines TRBV18 with TRBJ2-7; 7 positions agree with TRBD2. Per the germline V gene, CDR1 is KGHSH and CDR2 is LQKENI. The trim removed 6 bases at V and 3 bases at J, leaving 5 bases unmatched. The CDR3 is 13 amino acids. The full variable domain, with the rest looked up from reference TRBV18 and TRBJ2-7, is NAGVMQNPRHLVRRRGQEARLRCSPMKGHSHVYWYRQLPEEGLKFMVYLQKENIIDESGMPKERFSAEFPKEGPSILRIQQVVRGDSAAYFCASSGGRDYEQYFGPGTRLTVT.

J is TRBJ1-1 and V is TRBV6-5; TRBD1 might be the D (6 bases). Trimming cost V 10 bases and J 0 bases, with 15 bases left between them. Looked up from germline, CDR1 is MNHEY and CDR2 is SVGAGI. This CDR3 region has 14 residues. CDR3 loop: CATLPGHLNTEAFF. The CDR3 bases are TGTGCCACCCTACCGGGACACCTGAACACTGAAGCTTTCTTT.

The chain is built from TRBV11-3 and TRBJ2-5; the match to TRBD1 covers 8 bases. CDR1 SGHNT and CDR2 YENEEA come from the germline V gene. With V trimmed by 4 bases and J by 5 bases, 6 bases remained unmatched. The CDR3 runs to 14 residues. In nucleotides, the CDR3 is TGTGCCAGCAGCTCCGGACAGGGTATGGAGACCCAGTACTTC. This translates into CASSSGQGMETQYF.